The entry below gives a single TCR beta chain sequence along with its context. Its antigen is still unknown. Some clones are missing from TCRdb's copy, which holds only in-frame ones; the method was immunoSEQ multiplex PCR. The sample yields tens of thousands of clones, 84% seen once. Time point noted: week 35, safety follow-up. One vaccine dose held 300 ug of mutant IDH1 20-mer peptide and came with topical imiquimod. The study enrolled donors with new WHO grade 3 or 4 IDH1-mutant, ATRX-lost astrocytomas. The sample comes from a study of a mutant IDH1 vaccine in newly diagnosed glioma. Across the whole study: Receipt of radiotherapy, temozolomide, or both preceded the study, and most received both.

The V end was cut by 4 bases, the J end by 0 bases, with 13 bases between. This CDR3 is 15 amino acids long. Germline CDR1 MDHEN, CDR2 SYDVKM. Here the sequenced sample was PBMCs, taken from a glioma patient whose treatment included an IDH1 peptide vaccine. The sequence was collected from a man aged 18 to 35 with glioma. The V and J genes are TRBV28 and TRBJ2-7; D perhaps matches TRBD1 (6 bases). CDR3 bases: TGTGCCAGCAGTTCCACAGGGCCCAACTCCTACGAGCAGTACTTC. As protein: CASSSTGPNSYEQYF.